This T cell receptor beta chain appears in the sequencing data of a study of T cell changes during pregnancy in multiple sclerosis (dated by TCRdb to about 2019). With regard to the full study: In women with multiple sclerosis, the researchers looked at how the T cell repertoire shifted as pregnancy progressed.

A remark on this clone: What this receptor recognizes is not known. No quality values exist for individual bases; no much larger clone is one base distant.

Preparation of the library involved the immunoSEQ multiplex PCR assay. As stored in TCRdb, this immuneACCESS dataset retains in-frame rearrangements with V and J assigned. A fraction of the clones does not appear; measured against another copy, unresolved V genes explain less than half of the discrepancy, and the remainder lacks a known reason. The sample table records about 40,000 clones; over 70% of these occur just once. The ten largest clonotypes hold around 5.1% of the sample. This clonotype was obtained from a female donor in good health, enrolled as a control in a pregnancy study. Sequenced here: peripheral blood, sampled in the first trimester of pregnancy.

The CDR3 amino acid sequence is: CASSVAGGSVFEKLFF. The DNA is as follows: TGTGCCAGCAGCGTAGCTGGAGGATCGGTTTTTGAAAAACTGTTTTTT. The chain couples TRBV9 to TRBJ1-4, with an unclear D gene assignment. The CDR3 has 16 amino acids, counting the end cysteine and phenylalanine. Here the CDR3 DNA is all that survives: 48 bases in frame from base 1. As encoded in the germline V gene, CDR1 is SGDLS while CDR2 is YYNGEE. The junction carries 16 bases between V and J, which are trimmed by 0 bases and 7 bases respectively. When the CDR3 is completed using the reference TRBV9 and TRBJ1-4 genes on either side, the full variable domain is DSGVTQTPKHLITATGQRVTLRCSPRSGDLSVYWYQQSLDQGLQFLIQYYNGEERAKGNILERFSAQQFPDLHSELNLSSLELGDSALYFCASSVAGGSVFEKLFFGSGTQLSVL.